The subject of this entry is one TCR beta chain. Its antigen is as yet unknown. The CDR3 consists of 17 residues. Germline V lookup: CDR1 LNHDA, CDR2 SQIVND (reference sequence). Unmatched junction bases numbered 8, after V lost 3 bases and J lost 4 bases. This specimen belongs to a study of T cell responses to AZD1222 COVID-19 vaccine. Sequenced by immunoSEQ multiplex PCR; TCRdb stores in-frame clones only, minus some. The repertoire holds 95,000 to 130,000 clones, with about 90% as singletons. Findings and caveats of the study: Baseline serostatus was positive in only a handful of AZD1222 recipients. Targets within unmutated variant regions were reportedly found for nearly half of spike-specific TCRs. It should be noted that donors were predominantly white British and more often female, and clonal diversity was possibly underestimated.

The sequenced sample was peripheral blood, obtained 28 days after the second AZD1222 dose. The chain recombines TRBV19 with TRBJ1-6; 8 bases fit TRBD1. This sequence originates from an adult who received the AZD1222 COVID-19 vaccine. CDR3: CASSIPRDRRYNSPLHF. CDR3 bases: TGTGCCAGTAGTATTCCTCGGGACAGGCGTTATAATTCACCCCTCCACTTT. Full variable domain (missing parts from reference TRBV19 and TRBJ1-6): DGGITQSPKYLFRKEGQNVTLSCEQNLNHDAMYWYRQDPGQGLRLIYYSQIVNDFQKGDIAEGYSVSREKKESFPLTVTSAQKNPTAFYLCASSIPRDRRYNSPLHFGNGTRLTVT.